This TCR beta chain was captured by sequencing in a study of T cell responses to AZD1222 COVID-19 vaccine. V lost 3 bases, J lost 2 bases, and 5 bases stayed unmatched. Germline V CDR1 and CDR2: SEHNR, FQNEAQ (reference sequence). CDR3 size: 15 residues. As regards this clone: What it binds is unknown.

Study-wide points: Mapped onto spike, vaccine-associated CD4 TCRs spanned it and were dominant at 160-218 and 743-854. Rises in breadth and depth of Spike-specific TCRs came after two AZD1222 doses. The study sampled repertoires only after the peak T cell response.

Clones were read by immunoSEQ multiplex PCR, and TCRdb kept only the in-frame ones, dropping some. The repertoire holds 250,000 to 300,000 clones, with 90% to 95% as singletons. The source of this sequence is an adult who received the AZD1222 COVID-19 vaccine. Sequenced here: peripheral blood, sampled 28 days after the second AZD1222 dose. The chain has TRBV7-9 and TRBJ2-5; TRBD2 matches 8 bases. The CDR3: CASSFRAGGQETQYF. The CDR3 coding sequence is TGTGCCAGCAGCTTTCGGGCGGGGGGACAAGAGACCCAGTACTTC.